A single sample is the source of the 19 T cell receptor beta chains below, sequenced in a study of patients and donors after allogeneic stem cell transplantation. TCRdb reprocessed the RT-PCR reads via MiXCR and lists one record per CDR3 protein. The sample holds more than 850,000 distinct CDR3 sequences; over 15% are singletons and the top ten take around 6%. Source material: blood, either unsorted or a sorted T cell fraction (not recorded which). These receptors came from a human donor who was either an allogeneic HSCT recipient or a stem cell or donor lymphocyte infusion donor (not recorded which). It is not recorded whose cells these are; they may come from a transplant donor.

The gene calls are TRBV20-1 and TRBJ1-5, with 9 bases lining up with TRBD1. Germline V gene data show CDR1 as DFQATT and CDR2 as SNEGSKA (reference sequence). Trimming removed 6 bases from V and 5 bases from J; junction bases left unmatched: 11. The CDR3 totals 15 residues. CDR3 protein: CSASPGTGNDQPQHF. DNA for the CDR3: TGCAGTGCCAGCCCCGGGACAGGGAACGATCAGCCCCAGCATTTT.

This clonotype was detected only a few times. This chain joins TRBV5-1 and TRBJ1-2, with D unclear. The CDR3 loop spans 13 amino acids. The V end lost 3 bases, the J end lost 7 bases, and 13 bases lay between the germline ends. Germline CDR1 is SGHRS and CDR2 is YFSETQ. CDR3 nucleotide sequence: TGCGCCAGCAGCTCTGGTAGGGAACTTGGCTACACCTTC. It is translated as CASSSGRELGYTF. The full variable domain, completed using reference TRBV5-1 and TRBJ1-2, is KAGVTQTPRYLIKTRGQQVTLSCSPISGHRSVSWYQQTPGQGLQFLFEYFSETQRNKGNFPGRFSGRQFSNSRSEMNVSTLELGDSALYLCASSSGRELGYTFGSGTRLTVV.

This clonotype has only a few counts. The chain couples TRBV20-1 to TRBJ1-5; 10 bases are a match to TRBD1. The CDR3 spans 16 residues. Trimming took 6 bases from V and 5 from J; bases not matched to a gene: 13. Germline assignment: CDR1 DFQATT and CDR2 SNEGSKA (reference sequence). CDR3 amino acids: CSAQTGGKIADQPQHF. The DNA of the CDR3 is TGCAGTGCCCAGACAGGGGGCAAGATAGCTGATCAGCCCCAGCATTTT.

This rearrangement joins TRBV27 to TRBJ2-7; D ambiguous. Trimming pared 6 bases from V and 0 bases from J, leaving 21 bases between. Germline CDR1 and CDR2: MNHEY and SMNVEV (reference sequence). This CDR3 is 17 amino acids long. For the CDR3, the DNA is TGTGCCAGCAGCCGTTACCCGAATCAGGCCAACTCCTACGAGCAGTACTTC. Translating it yields CASSRYPNQANSYEQYF.

The chain carries TRBV20-1 and TRBJ2-1, with a tentative D call TRBD2 (6 bases). V dropped 3 bases and J dropped 0 bases, with 15 bases sitting between them. The germline gives CDR1 DFQATT, CDR2 SNEGSKA (reference sequence). The CDR3 is 16 amino acids. The CDR3 spells CSASPGLASSYNEQFF. Written as DNA, the CDR3 is TGCAGTGCTAGTCCCGGGCTAGCGAGCTCCTACAATGAGCAGTTCTTC.

The chain couples TRBV5-1 to TRBJ1-2; D unclear. Looked up from germline, CDR1 is SGHRS and CDR2 is YFSETQ. Between the trimmed V and J ends, which lost 3 bases and 4 bases, there was a span of 16 bases. This CDR3 spans 15 amino acids. CDR3: CASSYLLEGSYGYTF. The CDR3 DNA is TGCGCCAGCAGCTATCTACTGGAGGGATCCTATGGCTACACCTTC.

Only a few counts were recorded for this clonotype. The chain is built from TRBV6-2 or TRBV6-3 and TRBJ1-5; D not resolved. Germline assignment: CDR1 MNHEY and CDR2 SVGEGT. The V end lost 7 bases, the J end lost 6 bases, and 13 bases lay between the germline ends. The CDR3 runs 13 residues. In DNA form, the CDR3 reads TGTGCCAGCAATTCGGGGAGAGGTCAGCCCCAGCATTTT. Its translation is CASNSGRGQPQHF.

The chain employs TRBV6-1 and TRBJ1-4; 9 bases are shared with TRBD1. Germline CDR1 MNHNS, CDR2 SASEGT. This CDR3 has 15 amino acids. The ends lost 5 bases at V and 7 bases at J; junction bases unmatched: 8. CDR3 coding DNA: TGTGCCAGCAGTAAACGGACAGGGGAAGGTGAAAAACTGTTTTTT. It is translated as CASSKRTGEGEKLFF.

The chain employs TRBV10-3 and TRBJ1-3; D unclear. Trimming left V 0 bases short and J 0 bases short, with 6 bases between. CDR1 is ENHRY and CDR2 is SYGVKD in the germline V gene. CDR3 size: 15 residues. CDR3 coding DNA: TGTGCCATCAGTGAGTCGAGGACCTCTGGAAACACCATATATTTT. Translated, it gives CAISESRTSGNTIYF.

The sample holds a few counts of this clonotype. One junction end disagrees with the germline gene, perhaps due to a read error. This chain uses TRBV7-7 with TRBJ1-2; D unresolved. Germline CDR1 is SSHAT and CDR2 is FNYEAQ (reference sequence). This CDR3 contains 18 residues. CDR3 sequence: CASSLGCVLRALLDGYTF. Written as DNA, the CDR3 is TGTGCTAGCAGCTTGGGGTGTGTGCTAAGGGCGCTTTTGGATGGCTACACCTTC.

This clonotype occurred a few times. J is TRBJ2-7 and V is TRBV20-1; D is unresolved. This CDR3 is built from 11 residues. Germline lookup yields CDR1 DFQATT and CDR2 SNEGSKA (reference sequence). Between the trimmed V and J ends, which lost 0 bases and 6 bases, there was a span of 6 bases. CDR3 nucleotides: TGCAGTGCTAGAGATGTGGGCGAGCAGTACTTC. Protein sequence: CSARDVGEQYF.

This clonotype occurred a few times. The genes are TRBV29-1 and TRBJ1-1; a weak D match, TRBD1 (6 bases). The germline V gene encodes CDR1 SQVTM and CDR2 ANQGSEA. The CDR3 covers 12 residues. The V end lost 7 bases, the J end lost 1 base, and 10 bases lay between the germline ends. CDR3 DNA: TGCAGCGCGGACAGCGCGAACACTGAAGCTTTCTTT. Its protein is CSADSANTEAFF.

This clonotype showed up many times. The chain uses TRBV12-3 or TRBV12-4 and TRBJ1-1; weak D call: TRBD1 (5 bases). Trimming removed 2 bases at V and 4 bases at J, with 17 bases between. CDR3 length: 16 amino acids. CDR3 amino acids: CASSLKVGGSGTEAFF. The CDR3 bases are TGTGCCAGCAGTTTAAAAGTGGGGGGGTCAGGCACTGAAGCTTTCTTT.

This clonotype is a singleton in its sample. One end of the junction varies from germline; a read error may be responsible. The chain couples TRBV24-1 to TRBJ1-5, with 8 nucleotides matching TRBD1. Germline-derived CDR1 and CDR2 are KGHDR and SFDVKD. The CDR3 consists of 15 residues. The CDR3 sequence is CATSAGGRSKQPQHF. Here the CDR3 DNA reads TGTGCCACCAGTGCAGGGGGCAGGAGCAAACAGCCCCAGCATTTT.

The gene calls are TRBV20-1 and TRBJ1-2; TRBD1 agrees at 8 bases. V trimming: 7 bases; J trimming: 7 bases; junction bases outside the gene matches: 11. Germline lookup yields CDR1 DFQATT and CDR2 SNEGSKA (reference sequence). This CDR3 has 13 amino acids. The CDR3 DNA reads TGCAGTGTCCGAAACAGGGGGGACTCTGGCTACACCTTC. This codes for CSVRNRGDSGYTF.

The table lists this clonotype with a few counts. This sequence joins TRBV7-9 and TRBJ2-5; 9 nucleotides match TRBD2. CDR3 length: 16 amino acids. Trimming at V came to 5 bases and at J to 7 bases, leaving 14 bases not matched to a gene. CDR1 SEHNR and CDR2 FQNEAQ come from the germline V gene (reference sequence). CDR3 region: CASSELAGETLGTQYF. As DNA, the CDR3 is TGTGCCAGCAGCGAATTAGCGGGGGAGACCCTTGGGACCCAGTACTTC.

This clonotype was seen repeatedly, ten times or more. The V call is TRBV10-3, the J call TRBJ2-2; D is unclear. Germline values: CDR1 ENHRY, CDR2 SYGVKD. V was trimmed by 8 bases and J by 0 bases, leaving 13 bases between them. The CDR3 has 15 amino acids. CDR3 sequence: CAIRHSVTNTGELFF. The CDR3 DNA follows: TGTGCCATCCGTCATTCGGTTACGAACACCGGGGAGCTGTTTTTT.

This clonotype was observed many times. J is TRBJ2-3 and V is TRBV20-1; D call uncertain. The CDR3 runs 13 residues. V was cut by 1 base and J by 6 bases, with 11 bases left in between. Germline V lookup: CDR1 DFQATT, CDR2 SNEGSKA (reference sequence). The CDR3 DNA sequence: TGCAGTGCTAGAGTCCCTGGGTCTGATACGCAGTATTTT. As protein: CSARVPGSDTQYF.

This clonotype was counted a few times. The chain has TRBV19 and TRBJ2-1; 11 bases align to TRBD2. Germline V lookup: CDR1 LNHDA, CDR2 SQIVND (reference sequence). With V trimmed by 4 bases and J by 5 bases, 4 bases remained unmatched. This CDR3 spans 15 amino acids. The CDR3 sequence is CASSKGTSGHNEQFF. The CDR3 DNA reads as TGTGCCAGTAGTAAGGGGACTAGCGGACACAATGAGCAGTTCTTC.